The sequence of this T cell receptor (beta chain) was determined in a study of blood T cell repertoires in COVID-19 (dated by TCRdb to the early 2020s). At the level of the whole study: Collaborator samples came from the United States, Italy and Spain and covered acute and convalescent phases of COVID-19. Deeply sampled blood TCRbeta repertoires from subjects exposed to, actively infected with, or recovered from COVID-19 were included in the dataset. The samples were drawn from the first 160 participants of the ongoing ImmuneRACE study and from more than 1,000 subjects provided by 6 global collaborators. The repertoires were released in a freely available public database meant as a resource for research on the immune response to SARS-CoV-2. The material from the prospective study consisted of cDNA or gDNA derived from T cells, B-cell-depleted T cells, or PBMCs. Where available, HLA class I and class II types were obtained from metadata supplied by the sample provider rather than from assay-based typing. Sample metadata almost always included a de-identified subject ID, COVID-19 status, age in years and sex. Results the study describes overall, beyond this receptor: How much clinical and demographic metadata was included differed by source and by participant, and the metadata was provided uncurated.

Inclusive of the bounding cysteine and phenylalanine, the CDR3 is 16 residues long. Only CDR3 DNA remains: 48 bases, in frame from the first base. The germline V gene specifies LGHNA as CDR1 and YSLEER as CDR2. The germline V end is reduced by 4 bases and the J end by 3 bases; junction bases left unmatched: 12. Whole blood was collected in K2EDTA tubes by collaborating institutions according to the institutions' own protocols. Collaborator samples were shipped for TCRbeta analysis as frozen whole blood, isolated PBMCs, or DNA extracted from either sample type. With regard to this clone: What this receptor recognizes is not known. Base qualities are not at hand, and no much larger clone is one base apart.

The immunoSEQ Assay, a bias-controlled multiplex PCR, was used to amplify TCRbeta CDR3 regions from genomic DNA. In the paper's pipeline: Nucleated cell counts per sample were estimated from amplification of reference gene primers within the assay. Sequence reads were collapsed and filtered to measure the absolute abundance of every unique TCRbeta CDR3 rearrangement. For each sample, productive Simpson clonality was calculated as the square root of Simpson's diversity index across productive rearrangements. What TCRdb holds here is the immuneACCESS table cut down to in-frame rearrangements. Part of the clones is not present; checked against another copy, under half of the missing clones reflect an unresolved V gene, and the others are unexplained. That table gives V, J and clone size, and the DNA gave D and trimming. Across this sample there are 150,000 to 200,000 clones, with about 83% seen only once. Of the sample, roughly 8.6% falls within the top ten clones.

Sequencing used peripheral blood. This receptor was identified in a man aged 55 to 70 with acute or convalescent COVID-19. The chain joins TRBV4-3 to TRBJ2-7; the junction holds 7 bases that match TRBD1. The nucleotide sequence reads as follows: TGCGCCAGCAGCCGCGAAAGGGGGACAGACCTCTACGAGCAGTACTTC. It translates as CASSRERGTDLYEQYF.